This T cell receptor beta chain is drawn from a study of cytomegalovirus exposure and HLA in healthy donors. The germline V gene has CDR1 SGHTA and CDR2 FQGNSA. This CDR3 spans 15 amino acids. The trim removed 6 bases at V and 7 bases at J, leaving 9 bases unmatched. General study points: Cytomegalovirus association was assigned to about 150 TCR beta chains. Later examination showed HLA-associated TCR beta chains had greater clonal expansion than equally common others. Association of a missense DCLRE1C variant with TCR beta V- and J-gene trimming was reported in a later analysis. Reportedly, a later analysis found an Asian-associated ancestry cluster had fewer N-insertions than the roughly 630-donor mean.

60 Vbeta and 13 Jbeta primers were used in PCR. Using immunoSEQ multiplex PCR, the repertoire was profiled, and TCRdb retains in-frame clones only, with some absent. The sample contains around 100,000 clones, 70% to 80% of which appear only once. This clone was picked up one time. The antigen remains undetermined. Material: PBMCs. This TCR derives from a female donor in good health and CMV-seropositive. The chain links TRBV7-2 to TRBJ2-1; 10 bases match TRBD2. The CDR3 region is CASRNLAGARNEQFF. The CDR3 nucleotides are TGTGCCAGCAGAAACCTAGCGGGGGCTCGGAATGAGCAGTTCTTC.